What follows are 25 T cell receptor beta chains derived from one specimen sequenced in a study of T-cell memory formation after mild COVID-19. TCRdb independently ran MiXCR on the 5' RACE reads; one entry per CDR3 protein. Seen here are just over 350,000 distinct CDR3 sequences, approximately 15% observed once, and the top ten hold roughly a fifth. Sequencing was performed on PBMCs or a T cell subset sorted from them (not recorded which). The receptors were gathered from a man younger than 35 who had mild COVID-19 (a few samples of this study predate the infection). Cell type and time point are not known.

At least ten counts were recorded for this clonotype. DNA for the CDR3: TGTGCCAGCAGCCGACTAGCGGGTGGCTCCTACAATGAGCAGTTCTTC. Amino acids: CASSRLAGGSYNEQFF. The V and J genes are TRBV6-5 and TRBJ2-1, with 10 bases that match TRBD2. Germline-derived CDR1 and CDR2 are MNHEY and SVGAGI. This CDR3 region has 16 residues. V shed 6 bases, J shed 0 bases, and the junction held 5 bases outside the gene matches.

This sequence joins TRBV4-1 and TRBJ2-2; no firm D call. The CDR3 runs to 15 residues. V was cut by 4 bases and J by 0 bases, with 9 bases left in between. Germline lookup yields CDR1 MGHRA and CDR2 YSYEKL. The CDR3, as DNA: TGCGCCAGCAGCCGAGGAAACTCGAACACCGGGGAGCTGTTTTTT. The encoded protein is CASSRGNSNTGELFF.

The rearrangement uses TRBV9 and TRBJ1-2; D perhaps matches TRBD1 (6 bases). Germline V lookup: CDR1 SGDLS, CDR2 YYNGEE. V was clipped by 0 bases and J by 2 bases, with 17 bases between them. The CDR3 runs 17 residues. CDR3: CASSVDGTYLSNYGYTF. In DNA, the CDR3 is TGTGCCAGCAGCGTAGACGGGACATACCTCTCCAACTATGGCTACACCTTC.

This chain connects TRBV27 to TRBJ2-7, with 9 bases fitting TRBD1. V trimming: 8 bases; J trimming: 5 bases; junction bases outside the gene matches: 10. In germline, CDR1 is MNHEY, CDR2 SMNVEV (reference sequence). The CDR3 has 14 amino acids. The chain's CDR3 is CASLPRDRANEQYV. CDR3 nucleotide sequence: TGTGCCAGCCTACCCCGGGACAGGGCGAACGAGCAGTACGTC.

The V and J genes are TRBV7-6 and TRBJ1-4; D not certain. CDR1 is SGHVS and CDR2 is FNYEAQ in the germline V gene. The CDR3 contains 16 residues. V was pared by 3 bases and J by 7 bases, with 18 bases between. The CDR3 protein is CASSFNNAQGGEKLFF. The CDR3 bases are TGTGCCAGCAGCTTCAATAACGCACAAGGTGGTGAAAAACTGTTTTTT.

The chain links TRBV12-3 or TRBV12-4 to TRBJ2-3; 7 bases are shared with TRBD2. The CDR3 covers 15 residues. Trimming cost V 5 bases and J 2 bases; bases outside gene matches: 7. The CDR3 bases are TGTGCCAGCAGTCCTACTAGCGCCTACACAGATACGCAGTATTTT. It is translated as CASSPTSAYTDTQYF.

This clonotype showed up just a few times. The chain is built from TRBV5-1 and TRBJ1-1; 8 bases align to TRBD1. Losses at the gene ends were 4 bases for V and 1 base for J; bases not matched to a gene: 12. From germline, CDR1 is SGHRS and CDR2 YFSETQ. The CDR3 spans 17 residues. This CDR3 is CASSPTGAKVGNTEAFF. The CDR3 DNA reads TGCGCCAGCAGCCCGACAGGGGCGAAGGTAGGGAACACTGAAGCTTTCTTT.

This rearrangement joins TRBV2 to TRBJ2-5; D not resolved. Per the germline V gene, CDR1 is SNHLY and CDR2 is FYNNEI. This CDR3 comprises 15 residues. V lost 6 bases to trimming and J lost 2 bases, with 16 bases between them. The CDR3 DNA reads as TGTGCCAGCAGAGGACGGGCCGGCGGTCAAGAGACCCAGTACTTC. Protein sequence: CASRGRAGGQETQYF.

This clonotype was observed a few times. The chain uses TRBV20-1 and TRBJ2-7; D unresolved. Germline CDR1 reads DFQATT; CDR2 reads SNEGSKA (reference sequence). There are 12 residues in the CDR3. The germline V and J ends were trimmed by 3 bases and 2 bases, with 8 bases remaining between them. DNA for the CDR3: TGCAGTGCTAGGAACTCCCCCTACGAGCAGTACGTC. It yields the protein CSARNSPYEQYV.

This clonotype was observed a handful of times. The chain is built from TRBV7-9 and TRBJ1-2, with D perhaps matching TRBD1 (5 bases). Per germline, CDR1 SEHNR and CDR2 FQNEAQ (reference sequence). This CDR3 is 12 amino acids long. The germline V and J ends were trimmed by 5 bases and 7 bases, with 11 bases remaining between them. The CDR3 DNA reads as TGTGCCAGCAGCCCGAGAGGGGTTGGCTACACCTTC. Translated: CASSPRGVGYTF.

The chain links TRBV6-5 to TRBJ2-2, with a tentative D call TRBD1 (5 bases). From germline, CDR1 is MNHEY and CDR2 SVGAGI. Trimming took 5 bases from V and 1 from J, leaving 8 bases between them. CDR3 length: 14 amino acids. CDR3 nucleotide sequence: TGTGCCAGCAGTGGCAGGGTGAACACCGGGGAGCTGTTTTTT. The encoded protein is CASSGRVNTGELFF.

The rearrangement joins TRBV7-6 to TRBJ2-3; 8 bases match TRBD1. The CDR3 has 15 residues. The V and J ends lost 5 bases and 5 bases, in that order; junction bases with no gene match: 9. CDR1 is SGHVS and CDR2 is FNYEAQ in the germline V gene. The CDR3 sequence: CASSPQGARKDTQYF. The CDR3 DNA reads as TGTGCCAGCAGCCCGCAGGGGGCGCGGAAAGATACGCAGTATTTT. Based on the CDR3 plus reference TRBV7-6 and TRBJ2-3, the full variable domain is GAGVSQSPRYKVTKRGQDVALRCDPISGHVSLYWYRQALGQGPEFLTYFNYEAQQDKSGLPNDRFSAERPEGSISTLTIQRTEQRDSAMYRCASSPQGARKDTQYFGPGTRLTVL.

This clonotype was observed a few times. The chain is built from TRBV5-6 and TRBJ2-7; TRBD1 might be the D (5 bases). CDR1 and CDR2 (germline): SGHDT, YYEEEE. V lost 4 bases and J lost 4, with 12 bases in between. The CDR3 runs 13 residues. CDR3 sequence: CASSKDSGYEQYV. In DNA, the CDR3 is TGTGCCAGCAGCAAAGATTCAGGGTACGAGCAGTACGTC.

The genes are TRBV21-1 and TRBJ2-7; TRBD2 was called by the table and not checked on the DNA. TRBV21-1 is deemed a pseudogene. This CDR3 has 22 residues. The CDR3 DNA reads TGTGCCAGCAGCCGACCCTGCCGCCTAGCGGGGGGCCATCTTCCGAGCTCCTACGAGCAGTACGTC. Translation: CASSRPCRLAGGHLPSSYEQYV.

CDR3 sequence: CASSLAVSGNTIYF. The CDR3 DNA follows: TGTGCCAGCAGTTTAGCAGTCTCTGGAAACACCATATATTTT. This sequence joins TRBV12-3 or TRBV12-4 and TRBJ1-3; D is unresolved. The CDR3 consists of 14 residues. V was shortened by 0 bases and J by 0 bases, with 3 bases between the two germline ends.

V gene TRBV6-5 combines with J gene TRBJ1-1, with 7 bases aligning to TRBD1. The CDR3 loop spans 16 amino acids. Per germline, CDR1 MNHEY and CDR2 SVGAGI. Trimming removed 0 bases from V and 4 bases from J; junction bases left unmatched: 8. CDR3 residues: CASSYSEGAPGTEAFF. In DNA form, the CDR3 reads TGTGCCAGCAGTTACTCCGAGGGGGCGCCGGGCACTGAAGCTTTCTTT.

In this sample, this clonotype turned up a few times. V is TRBV5-1 and J is TRBJ2-5, with 7 positions matching TRBD1. This CDR3 is 15 amino acids long. Germline CDR1 is SGHRS and CDR2 is YFSETQ. The V segment lost 0 bases and the J segment 2 bases; nucleotides outside the gene matches: 4. The CDR3 protein is CASSLGDSLQETQYF. The CDR3 DNA is TGCGCCAGCAGCTTGGGGGACAGCCTTCAAGAGACCCAGTACTTC.

The chain is built from TRBV5-1 and TRBJ2-7, with TRBD2 matching 8 bases. Germline trimming cut 0 bases from V and 6 bases from J; bases unmatched to any gene: 2. The CDR3 covers 13 residues. Germline values: CDR1 SGHRS, CDR2 YFSETQ. The chain's CDR3 is CASSLGLAREQYF. The CDR3, as DNA: TGCGCCAGCAGCTTGGGACTAGCGCGCGAGCAGTACTTC.

This clonotype has more than one count but fewer than ten. The J gene is TRBJ2-7, the V gene TRBV6-5; TRBD2 is a possible D gene (5 bases). Germline V gene sequence: CDR1 MNHEY, CDR2 SVGAGI. The V gene lost 2 bases and the J gene lost 7 bases, with 9 bases spanning the gap. The CDR3 loop spans 12 amino acids. The CDR3 DNA reads as TGTGCCAGCAGTTACCGGGGTGGTGAGCAGTACGTC. It encodes CASSYRGGEQYV.

This clonotype was observed a few times. This chain connects TRBV5-1 to TRBJ2-5; 14 nucleotides align to TRBD2. The ends lost 2 bases at V and 2 bases at J; junction bases unmatched: 8. In germline, CDR1 is SGHRS, CDR2 YFSETQ. This CDR3 region has 18 residues. CDR3 sequence: CASSFAGTSGGGQETQYF. CDR3 DNA sequence: TGCGCCAGCAGCTTTGCCGGGACTAGCGGGGGAGGACAAGAGACCCAGTACTTC.

A few counts support this clonotype. The CDR3 region has the DNA TGCGCCAGCAGCCTTCGGACAGGGCAAACAGATACGCAGTATTTT. Translating it yields CASSLRTGQTDTQYF. The chain recombines TRBV5-1 with TRBJ2-3; TRBD1 matches 8 bases. J lost 3 bases, V lost 4 bases, and 7 bases had no gene match. CDR1 SGHRS and CDR2 YFSETQ come from the germline V gene. The CDR3 spans 15 residues.

There are a few counts of this clonotype. The chain joins TRBV29-1 to TRBJ1-2; D remains unclear. This CDR3 contains 12 residues. From germline, CDR1 is SQVTM and CDR2 ANQGSEA. Trimming left V 1 base short and J 7 bases short, with 10 bases between. The CDR3 loop is CSVEGGGGGYTF. In DNA, the CDR3 is TGCAGCGTTGAAGGCGGAGGAGGTGGCTACACCTTC.

This chain connects TRBV6-2 or TRBV6-3 to TRBJ2-7; D is unresolved. The CDR3 is made up of 13 amino acids. The germline V gene encodes CDR1 MNHEY and CDR2 SVGEGT. Trimming cost V 0 bases and J 10 bases, with 13 bases left between them. In DNA form, the CDR3 reads TGTGCCAGCAGTTACTCACTTGGGCGGAGACAGTACTTC. This translates into CASSYSLGRRQYF.

The J gene is TRBJ2-7, the V gene TRBV27; TRBD1 might be the D (8 bases). Germline assignment: CDR1 MNHEY and CDR2 SMNVEV (reference sequence). The CDR3 extends over 13 amino acids. The V gene lost 4 bases and the J gene lost 3 bases, with 10 bases spanning the gap. The CDR3 reads CASSYRGGYEQYF. CDR3 nucleotides: TGTGCCAGCAGTTACAGGGGGGGCTACGAGCAGTACTTC.

This clonotype has just a few counts. This chain links TRBV7-2 with TRBJ2-3, with a tentative D call TRBD1 (6 bases). Trimming pared 0 bases from V and 8 bases from J, leaving 12 bases between. Germline V CDR1 and CDR2: SGHTA, FQGNSA. The CDR3 has 14 residues. The CDR3 nucleotides read TGTGCCAGCAGCTTAGCGGGGGCGATTCGTACGCAGTATTTT. Residues: CASSLAGAIRTQYF.